This entry features one TCR beta chain sequence. Its antigen is not identified. This record belongs to a study of graft-versus-host responses after intestinal transplantation. Study context: All recipients were given anti-thymocyte globulin induction, and tacrolimus and steroids were then administered for roughly three years.

The V and J ends lost 11 bases and 5 bases respectively, with 16 bases between them. The CDR3 is made up of 13 amino acids. The germline CDR1 and CDR2 sequences are LNHNV and YYDKDF (reference sequence). Using immunoSEQ multiplex PCR, the repertoire was profiled, and TCRdb retains in-frame clones only, with some absent. This sample has fewer than 130,000 clones; around 93% occur once, and the top ten carry 0.4% to 0.55%. V and J are TRBV15 and TRBJ2-1, with D perhaps TRBD1 or TRBD2 (6 bases each). Source: unstimulated CD8+ T cells sorted from spleen or lymph node cells, taken before intestinal transplant. This clonotype was obtained from a human donor who received an intestinal transplant. The CDR3 nucleotides read TGTGCCGCCGGGGGCGGGGTAAACAATGAGCAGTTCTTC. Encoded protein: CAAGGGVNNEQFF. Looking up the rest from reference TRBV15 and TRBJ2-1 gives the full variable domain: DAMVIQNPRYQVTQFGKPVTLSCSQTLNHNVMYWYQQKSSQAPKLLFHYYDKDFNNEADTPDNFQSRRPNTSFCFLDIRSPGLGDTAMYLCAAGGGVNNEQFFGPGTRLTVL.